These 7 T cell receptor beta chains originate from one sample sequenced in a study of T cell responses to AZD1222 COVID-19 vaccine. The data were produced by immunoSEQ multiplex PCR, yet TCRdb's version contains in-frame clones alone and is incomplete. This table has around 150,000 clones, roughly 86% appearing once. This sample comprised peripheral blood, obtained on day 0 of AZD1222 vaccination. These receptors came from an adult in good health.

The chain is built from TRBV27 and TRBJ1-2, with 11 bases that match TRBD1. The V and J ends lost 5 bases and 0 bases, in that order; junction bases with no gene match: 8. This CDR3 is 17 amino acids long. Germline assignment: CDR1 MNHEY and CDR2 SMNVEV (reference sequence). The CDR3, as DNA: TGTGCCAGCAGTCCCGACGGGACAGGGGGACCTAACTATGGCTACACCTTC. Translation: CASSPDGTGGPNYGYTF.

The chain has TRBV10-3 and TRBJ2-7, with D possibly TRBD1 on 6 matching bases. This CDR3 is built from 14 residues. Germline lookup yields CDR1 ENHRY and CDR2 SYGVKD. V lost 2 bases and J 0 bases, leaving 8 bases between the germline ends. The CDR3: CAISERGTSYEQYF. The CDR3 DNA follows: TGTGCCATCAGTGAGAGGGGGACCTCCTACGAGCAGTACTTC.

This CDR3 reads CASSFTPTYEQYF. The CDR3, as DNA: TGCGCCAGCAGCTTCACGCCGACCTACGAGCAGTACTTC. The V gene is TRBV5-1, the J gene TRBJ2-7; D is unresolved. The CDR3 is made up of 13 amino acids. CDR1 SGHRS and CDR2 YFSETQ come from the germline V gene. V was clipped by 2 bases and J by 2 bases, with 8 bases between them. The variable domain in full, completed from reference TRBV5-1 and TRBJ2-7, reads KAGVTQTPRYLIKTRGQQVTLSCSPISGHRSVSWYQQTPGQGLQFLFEYFSETQRNKGNFPGRFSGRQFSNSRSEMNVSTLELGDSALYLCASSFTPTYEQYFGPGTRLTVT.

The V and J genes are TRBV6-2 or TRBV6-3 and TRBJ1-6; a possible D gene is TRBD1 (5 bases). The CDR3 covers 16 residues. The V gene's germline CDR1 is MNHEY and CDR2 SVGEGT. Trimming stripped 4 bases from V and 8 bases from J, with 18 bases between. The CDR3 nucleotides are TGTGCCAGCAGTTTCCCAAGCGGAGGGGCAGATTCACCCCTCCACTTT. Translation: CASSFPSGGADSPLHF.

This clone was recorded once. The chain carries TRBV19 and TRBJ2-3, with 11 bases that match TRBD2. The trim removed 4 bases at V and 2 bases at J, leaving 8 bases unmatched. The CDR3 is 17 residues long. Germline CDR1 and CDR2: LNHDA and SQIVND (reference sequence). The CDR3 spells CASSKSRLAGYTDTQYF. The CDR3 DNA sequence: TGTGCCAGTAGTAAGTCTCGACTAGCGGGGTACACAGATACGCAGTATTTT.

The J gene is TRBJ1-1, the V gene TRBV18, with D tentatively TRBD1 (6 bases). The V and J ends lost 4 bases and 0 bases respectively, with 15 bases between them. Germline V gene sequence: CDR1 KGHSH, CDR2 LQKENI. The CDR3 runs 16 residues. The CDR3 nucleotides read TGTGCCAGCTCACGGAAGACAGGACAAATGAACACTGAAGCTTTCTTT. As protein: CASSRKTGQMNTEAFF.

The chain recombines TRBV27 with TRBJ2-1; possibly TRBD2 for D (5 bases). The V gene's germline CDR1 is MNHEY and CDR2 SMNVEV (reference sequence). The CDR3 consists of 17 residues. V was shortened by 0 bases and J by 8 bases, with 20 bases between the two germline ends. The CDR3 DNA reads as TGTGCCAGCAGTTTATCATTCGGGCTAGCAACAAGGGATGAGCAGTTCTTC. Translation gives CASSLSFGLATRDEQFF.